This T cell receptor beta chain comes out of a study of blood T cells in healthy people across ages. A second PCR, run for roughly 7 to 11 cycles, used a sample-barcoded 5' primer plus a J-beta primer mix. From the 5' RACE reads, TCRdb called clonotypes with MiXCR, one entry per CDR3 protein. Of roughly 1,800,000 distinct CDR3 sequences in the sample, around 50% were seen once. This CDR3 comprises 17 residues. V gave up 6 bases and J gave up 5 bases; unmatched junction bases: 11. CDR1 is SGHTA and CDR2 is FQGNSA in the germline V gene. About this clonotype itself: Its target is unknown.

Study findings and constraints: More naive CD4+ cells and higher diversity marked long-lived donors relative to aged donors.

Every donor gave around 10 milliliters of peripheral blood. Sequences were obtained from blood. This sequence joins TRBV7-2 and TRBJ2-1; 12 bases fit TRBD1. The TCR sequence derives from a woman aged 35 to 49 in good health. The CDR3 loop reads CASSSRTRDRGHNEQFF. The CDR3 DNA sequence: TGTGCCAGCAGTTCCCGTACCCGGGACAGGGGGCACAATGAGCAGTTCTTC. Full variable domain (outside the CDR3, taken from reference TRBV7-2 and TRBJ2-1): GAGVSQSPSNKVTEKGKDVELRCDPISGHTALYWYRQSLGQGLEFLIYFQGNSAPDKSGLPSDRFSAERTGGSVSTLTIQRTQQEDSAVYLCASSSRTRDRGHNEQFFGPGTRLTVL.